The 28 T cell receptor beta chains given below trace back to one sample, sequenced in a study of cytomegalovirus exposure and HLA in healthy donors. The PCR was carried out with 60 Vbeta primers and 13 Jbeta primers. Data came from immunoSEQ multiplex PCR; TCRdb stores just in-frame clones and leaves some out. The table shows fewer than 200,000 clones, with around three quarters occurring only once. Sequenced sample: PBMCs. These receptors came from a woman aged 25 to 39 in good health and CMV-seropositive.

The gene calls are TRBV6-1 and TRBJ2-5; maybe TRBD2 (6 bases). V lost 2 bases to trimming and J lost 7 bases, with 14 bases between them. The germline gives CDR1 MNHNS, CDR2 SASEGT. The CDR3 totals 14 residues. The CDR3 reads CASSEIGGAGTQYF. The CDR3 DNA reads TGTGCCAGCAGTGAAATCGGCGGGGCGGGGACCCAGTACTTC.

V usage is TRBV11-2 and J usage is TRBJ2-5, with 7 bases aligning to TRBD2. With V trimmed by 4 bases and J by 1 base, 3 bases remained unmatched. This CDR3 has 14 residues. Germline assignment: CDR1 SGHAT and CDR2 FQNNGV. CDR3 loop: CASSSGLIQETQYF. CDR3 DNA: TGTGCCAGCAGCTCGGGACTAATCCAAGAGACCCAGTACTTC. Supplemented by reference TRBV11-2 and TRBJ2-5, the full variable domain reads EAGVAQSPRYKIIEKRQSVAFWCNPISGHATLYWYQQILGQGPKLLIQFQNNGVVDDSQLPKDRFSAERLKGVDSTLKIQPAKLEDSAVYLCASSSGLIQETQYFGPGTRLLVL.

This clone has more than one count but fewer than ten. This chain links TRBV27 with TRBJ2-7; 8 bases are a match to TRBD1. The CDR3 totals 20 residues. Germline V lookup: CDR1 MNHEY, CDR2 SMNVEV (reference sequence). The V segment lost 5 bases and the J segment 1 base; nucleotides outside the gene matches: 22. DNA for the CDR3: TGTGCCAGCAGTCCCCTCAGGGGCAGGGGGCGGTTTTATTATTCCTACGAGCAGTACTTC. Its translation: CASSPLRGRGRFYYSYEQYF.

The chain combines TRBV6-5 with TRBJ2-6, with D maybe TRBD2 (6 bases). CDR1 MNHEY and CDR2 SVGAGI come from the germline V gene. The CDR3 runs to 16 residues. Trimming stripped 2 bases from V and 1 base from J, with 9 bases between. The CDR3 is CASSYGGSSGANVLTF. CDR3 bases: TGTGCCAGCAGTTACGGGGGGAGTTCTGGGGCCAACGTCCTGACTTTC.

The chain uses TRBV6-1 and TRBJ1-1, with 9 bases lining up with TRBD1. CDR3 length: 14 amino acids. Germline values: CDR1 MNHNS, CDR2 SASEGT. The V gene end was trimmed by 6 bases and the J gene end by 3 bases; junction bases not matched to a gene: 5. The CDR3 is CASRGGQGDTEAFF. CDR3 nucleotide sequence: TGTGCCAGCAGGGGGGGACAGGGTGACACTGAAGCTTTCTTT.

This clone appeared a few times. The gene calls are TRBV5-3 and TRBJ1-1, with unresolved D. TRBV5-3 is given ORF status, its function remaining uncertain. Trimming removed 6 bases at V and 6 bases at J, with 21 bases between. The CDR3 loop spans 15 amino acids. The CDR3 sequence is CARTDVEGMLPEAFF. In nucleotides, the CDR3 is TGTGCCAGAACGGACGTAGAGGGTATGCTCCCTGAAGCTTTCTTT.

Details on this clone: The same CDR3 is also encoded by other DNA sequences in this sample. This chain links TRBV11-2 with TRBJ2-3; TRBD2 aligns across 13 bases. V lost 1 base to trimming and J lost 4 bases; unmatched junction nucleotides: 2. This CDR3 contains 16 residues. Per the germline V gene, CDR1 is SGHAT and CDR2 is FQNNGV. Here the CDR3 reads CASSLAGTSGADTQYF. The CDR3 nucleotides read TGTGCCAGCAGCTTAGCCGGGACTAGCGGGGCAGATACGCAGTATTTT. Variable domain in full (rest from reference TRBV11-2 and TRBJ2-3): EAGVAQSPRYKIIEKRQSVAFWCNPISGHATLYWYQQILGQGPKLLIQFQNNGVVDDSQLPKDRFSAERLKGVDSTLKIQPAKLEDSAVYLCASSLAGTSGADTQYFGPGTRLTVL.

The J gene is TRBJ2-1, the V gene TRBV6-4, with 8 bases fitting TRBD2. The CDR3 spans 15 residues. Germline CDR1 reads MRHNA; CDR2 reads SNTAGT. V dropped 2 bases and J dropped 3; count of bases not matched to a gene: 3. CDR3: CASSDSGSDYNEQFF. Here the CDR3 DNA reads TGTGCCAGCAGTGACAGCGGGAGCGACTACAATGAGCAGTTCTTC.

V is TRBV28 and J is TRBJ1-1, with a weak D call TRBD1 (5 bases). V lost 6 bases to trimming and J lost 1 base, with 9 bases between them. Per the germline V gene, CDR1 is MDHEN and CDR2 is SYDVKM. There are 13 residues in the CDR3. CDR3 sequence: CASSLTANTEAFF. As DNA, the CDR3 is TGTGCCAGCAGCTTGACAGCGAACACTGAAGCTTTCTTT.

The table lists this clone with a few counts. The chain carries TRBV7-8 and TRBJ2-7; D is possibly TRBD1 (6 bases). V gave up 0 bases and J gave up 4 bases, with 10 bases separating them. This CDR3 region has 14 residues. CDR1 and CDR2 from the germline V gene are SGHVS and FQNEAQ. The CDR3 is CASSLAATGYEQYF. DNA for the CDR3: TGTGCCAGCAGCTTAGCGGCTACAGGGTACGAGCAGTACTTC.

This clone showed up just once. This chain uses TRBV11-3 with TRBJ2-5; 7 bases agree with TRBD2. CDR1 SGHNT and CDR2 YENEEA come from the germline V gene. CDR3 size: 15 residues. Trimming removed 2 bases from V and 1 base from J; junction bases left unmatched: 4. The CDR3 coding sequence is TGTGCCAGCAGCTTAAACGGACTAGTCCAAGAGACCCAGTACTTC. This translates into CASSLNGLVQETQYF.

V gene TRBV6-1 combines with J gene TRBJ2-7; D is perhaps TRBD1 (5 bases). Trimming shortened V by 6 bases and J by 6 bases, and 21 bases separated the two germline ends. The CDR3 totals 15 residues. The germline gives CDR1 MNHNS, CDR2 SASEGT. As DNA, the CDR3 is TGTGCCAGCAGCCCCTTTGTAGGGGCGCAAGTCGAGCAGTACTTC. It is translated as CASSPFVGAQVEQYF.

This clone turned up a few times. The V gene is TRBV19, the J gene TRBJ2-2; weak D call: TRBD1 (6 bases). Between the trimmed V and J ends, which lost 3 bases and 0 bases, there was a span of 17 bases. CDR1 and CDR2 (germline): LNHDA, SQIVND (reference sequence). The CDR3 extends over 18 amino acids. In DNA, the CDR3 is TGTGCCAGTAGTATCGTATCCCAGGGGATTTCGAACACCGGGGAGCTGTTTTTT. Translation: CASSIVSQGISNTGELFF.

The table lists this clone with a count of one. V gene TRBV10-3 combines with J gene TRBJ2-2; TRBD1 matches at 7 bases. There are 14 residues in the CDR3. Losses at the gene ends were 7 bases for V and 0 bases for J; bases not matched to a gene: 2. CDR1 and CDR2 from the germline V gene are ENHRY and SYGVKD. CDR3 DNA sequence: TGTGCCATCACGGACAGGCCGAACACCGGGGAGCTGTTTTTT. Translation: CAITDRPNTGELFF.

This sequence joins TRBV5-1 and TRBJ1-4, with a weak D call TRBD1 (5 bases). This CDR3 comprises 14 residues. Germline-derived CDR1 and CDR2 are SGHRS and YFSETQ. V was clipped by 4 bases and J by 0 bases, with 7 bases between them. CDR3 protein: CASSPTATNEKLFF. The DNA of the CDR3 is TGCGCCAGCAGCCCGACAGCAACTAATGAAAAACTGTTTTTT.

The chain couples TRBV30 to TRBJ1-2, with unresolved D. Looked up from germline, CDR1 is GTSNPN and CDR2 is SVGIG (reference sequence). V was trimmed by 0 bases and J by 4 bases, leaving 12 bases between them. This CDR3 has 14 residues. The chain's CDR3 is CAWSVRYDTYGYTF. For the CDR3, the DNA is TGTGCCTGGAGTGTACGGTACGACACCTATGGCTACACCTTC.

V usage is TRBV11-2 and J usage is TRBJ2-5; TRBD2 is a possible D gene (6 bases). With the DNA end fitting TRBJ2-7 better, the J assignment may be wrong. Germline values: CDR1 SGHAT, CDR2 FQNNGV. CDR3 length: 15 residues. The CDR3 DNA reads as TGTGCCAGCAGCTTAGAGGGCCGCGGGGCCTACGAGCAGTACTTC. This encodes CASSLEGRGAYEQYF.

This clone has more than one count but fewer than ten. V gene TRBV30 combines with J gene TRBJ2-7; TRBD1 might be the D (6 bases). Germline CDR1 GTSNPN, CDR2 SVGIG (reference sequence). V was pared by 1 base and J by 6 bases, with 16 bases between. This CDR3 contains 14 residues. This chain's CDR3 is CAWSGGRLTGEQYF. For the CDR3, the DNA is TGTGCCTGGAGTGGGGGGCGGTTAACTGGCGAGCAGTACTTC.

The chain recombines TRBV13 with TRBJ1-1; no clear D. The V gene's germline CDR1 is PRHDT and CDR2 FYEKMQ (reference sequence). CDR3 length equals 14 residues. V lost 4 bases and J 0 bases, leaving 9 bases between the germline ends. The CDR3 DNA is TGTGCCAGCAGCTCCCTCGAGGTGAACACTGAAGCTTTCTTT. Translating it yields CASSSLEVNTEAFF.

The chain joins TRBV11-1 to TRBJ1-1; 7 nucleotides line up with TRBD1. J lost 5 bases, V lost 2 bases, and 5 bases had no gene match. The CDR3 contains 14 residues. CDR1 is SGHAT, CDR2 FQDESV, per germline (reference sequence). CDR3 DNA sequence: TGTGCCAGCAGCTTAACCAGGGGGGAAACTGAAGCTTTCTTT. It translates to CASSLTRGETEAFF.

The rearrangement links TRBV10-3 to TRBJ2-3; tentative D call: TRBD2 (6 bases). Germline CDR1 reads ENHRY; CDR2 reads SYGVKD. This CDR3 spans 14 amino acids. V gave up 6 bases and J gave up 2 bases, with 12 bases separating them. CDR3 in amino acids: CAIRAGSPTDTQYF. In DNA form, the CDR3 reads TGTGCCATCAGGGCGGGATCGCCCACAGATACGCAGTATTTT.

The chain recombines TRBV7-9 with TRBJ1-1; perhaps TRBD1 as D (6 bases). The CDR3 has 14 residues. Germline V lookup: CDR1 SEHNR, CDR2 FQNEAQ (reference sequence). V lost 7 bases to trimming and J lost 1 base, with 13 bases between them. CDR3 nucleotides: TGTGCCAGCACCCCCCGAGGGGGGAACACTGAAGCTTTCTTT. Translated, it gives CASTPRGGNTEAFF.

V is TRBV5-1 and J is TRBJ2-7, with 7 bases lining up with TRBD1. Trimming cost V 0 bases and J 7 bases; bases outside gene matches: 10. The CDR3 totals 15 residues. Per germline, CDR1 SGHRS and CDR2 YFSETQ. The CDR3, as DNA: TGCGCCAGCAGCTTGGATCAGGACAGGTCACAGGAGCAGTACTTC. Protein sequence: CASSLDQDRSQEQYF.

The chain recombines TRBV14 with TRBJ1-2, with D possibly matching TRBD1 (5 bases). V was shortened by 4 bases and J by 6 bases, with 18 bases between the two germline ends. This CDR3 is built from 15 residues. CDR1 is SGHDN and CDR2 is FVKESK in the germline V gene. Here the CDR3 reads CASSLDPGPLNGYTF. For the CDR3, the DNA is TGTGCCAGCAGCCTGGATCCAGGGCCCCTAAATGGCTACACCTTC.

This sequence joins TRBV29-1 and TRBJ2-5, with D uncertain. The end of the DNA fits TRBJ2-7 better, so the J call may be wrong. Germline V gene sequence: CDR1 SQVTM, CDR2 ANQGSEA. CDR3 length: 11 amino acids. The CDR3, as DNA: TGCAGCGCCCTTTTTACCTACGAGCAGTACTTC. Translating it yields CSALFTYEQYF.

This sequence joins TRBV7-2 and TRBJ1-4; 9 nucleotides match TRBD1. The junction had 6 bases not matched to a gene; V was cut back by 5 bases and J by 2 bases. This CDR3 contains 16 residues. In germline, CDR1 is SGHTA, CDR2 FQGNSA. CDR3: CASSPQGAGTNEKLFF. In DNA form, the CDR3 reads TGTGCCAGCAGCCCACAGGGGGCCGGGACTAATGAAAAACTGTTTTTT.

This clone turned up a few times. The gene calls are TRBV9 and TRBJ2-2; D is unclear. Germline V gene lookup returns CDR1 SGDLS and CDR2 YYNGEE. Deletions cut 0 bases from V and 2 bases from J, with 8 bases between. The CDR3 is made up of 15 amino acids. The CDR3 is CASSVDGYNTGELFF. Written as DNA, the CDR3 is TGTGCCAGCAGCGTAGACGGTTACAACACCGGGGAGCTGTTTTTT.

This chain uses TRBV29-1 with TRBJ2-5; unclear D gene. The J call may be faulty, since TRBJ2-7 better matches the DNA end. The CDR3 sequence is 13 residues long. CDR1 is SQVTM and CDR2 is ANQGSEA in the germline V gene. The CDR3 region has the DNA TGCAGCGTTGGCGAGACCGCAGGTAACGAGCAGTACTTC. Translating gives CSVGETAGNEQYF.